Shown below are 30 T cell receptor beta chains from a single sample sequenced in a study of T cell repertoires in cytomegalovirus infection. These receptors have no identified antigens. TCRdb reprocessed the reads with MiXCR, giving one entry per CDR3 protein. The sample records roughly 920,000 distinct CDR3 sequences, roughly 30% being singletons. The sequences come from cultured CD8+ T cells from PBMCs, collected from culture after CMV antigen stimulation. The receptor set was obtained from a human donor in good health (CMV status not recorded). Some clones in this sample may be carry-over from other donors' samples.

V gene TRBV5-5 combines with J gene TRBJ2-7; a possible D gene is TRBD1 (5 bases). The CDR3 loop spans 15 amino acids. The germline CDR1 and CDR2 sequences are SGHKS and YYEKEE (reference sequence). Trimming removed 6 bases at V and 2 bases at J, with 18 bases between. In DNA form, the CDR3 reads TGTGCCAGCATCCCGGCAAGGGGTAGAGCCTACGAGCAGTACGTC. Residues: CASIPARGRAYEQYV.

The chain carries TRBV20-1 and TRBJ1-2, with D perhaps TRBD1 (5 bases). Per germline, CDR1 DFQATT and CDR2 SNEGSKA (reference sequence). Trimming took off 1 base at V and 3 bases at J, with 15 bases between the two ends. There are 15 residues in the CDR3. The CDR3 reads CSARGDAELDYGYTF. Here the CDR3 DNA reads TGCAGTGCTAGAGGGGACGCGGAACTAGACTATGGCTACACCTTC.

This clonotype was seen more than once but under ten times. The chain has TRBV20-1 and TRBJ2-7, with D uncertain. Germline CDR1 and CDR2: DFQATT and SNEGSKA (reference sequence). The CDR3 extends over 14 amino acids. V was clipped by 0 bases and J by 7 bases, with 16 bases between them. The CDR3 protein is CSARDRAVGLEQYV. As DNA, the CDR3 is TGCAGTGCTAGAGATCGGGCGGTCGGTCTAGAGCAGTACGTC.

Ten or more counts support this clonotype. V gene TRBV12-3 or TRBV12-4 combines with J gene TRBJ1-1; 7 nucleotides match TRBD1. The CDR3 extends over 15 amino acids. V was clipped by 3 bases and J by 4 bases; unmatched bases: 8. The CDR3 DNA sequence: TGTGCCAGCAGTTTCATCACCAGGGGGTTCACTGAAGCTTTCTTT. Translation: CASSFITRGFTEAFF.

Comment on this clonotype: An end of the junction does not agree with germline; a read error may underlie this. The gene calls are TRBV7-9 and TRBJ2-5; the match to TRBD1 covers 8 bases. The V gene's germline CDR1 is SEHNR and CDR2 FQNEAQ (reference sequence). CDR3 length: 15 residues. The CDR3 here is CAISHRDRPRETQYF. CDR3 sequence (DNA): TGTGCCATCAGCCACCGGGACAGGCCCAGGGAGACCCAGTACTTC.

V gene TRBV2 combines with J gene TRBJ1-2; the D is unclear. Trimming pared 3 bases from V and 3 bases from J, leaving 11 bases between. The V gene's germline CDR1 is SNHLY and CDR2 FYNNEI. This CDR3 spans 14 amino acids. The CDR3 DNA reads TGTGCCAGCAGTGATCCCCGGCTGGACTATGGCTACACCTTC. Amino acid sequence: CASSDPRLDYGYTF.

This clonotype showed up just a few times. The chain recombines TRBV4-2 with TRBJ2-1; D unclear. V shed 1 base and J shed 5 bases, with 6 bases lying between them. Germline V gene sequence: CDR1 LGHNA, CDR2 YNFKEQ. The CDR3 contains 13 residues. CDR3 in amino acids: CASSQVPNNEQFF. The CDR3 nucleotides are TGTGCCAGCAGCCAAGTGCCAAACAATGAGCAGTTCTTC.

The gene calls are TRBV12-3 or TRBV12-4 and TRBJ2-6; D remains unclear. Trimming took off 2 bases at V and 0 bases at J, with 5 bases between the two ends. This CDR3 has 15 amino acids. DNA of the CDR3: TGTGCCAGCAGTTTAAGATCCTCTGGGGCCAACGTCCTGACTTTC. This gives the protein CASSLRSSGANVLTF.

This clonotype has a handful of counts. The chain carries TRBV6-1 and TRBJ1-4; 8 bases are shared with TRBD1. The CDR3 contains 18 residues. Germline loops: CDR1 MNHNS, CDR2 SASEGT. J gave up 7 bases and V 6 bases, and 19 bases lay outside the gene matches. The CDR3 loop is CASSTPGQAYDSTEKLFF. The CDR3 DNA reads TGTGCCAGCAGCACCCCGGGACAGGCTTACGATTCTACTGAAAAACTGTTTTTT.

This clonotype has just a few counts. The chain employs TRBV6-1 and TRBJ1-4, with D perhaps TRBD1 (6 bases). Germline V lookup: CDR1 MNHNS, CDR2 SASEGT. Trimming took off 8 bases at V and 1 base at J, with 14 bases between the two ends. The CDR3 is 15 amino acids. The CDR3 loop reads CASLNWGRTNEKLFF. The CDR3 nucleotides read TGTGCCAGCCTCAATTGGGGGCGAACTAATGAAAAACTGTTTTTT.

The chain carries TRBV20-1 and TRBJ1-6; no definite D call. The CDR3 runs to 18 residues. V was cut by 5 bases and J by 7 bases, with 27 bases left in between. CDR1 and CDR2 from the germline V gene are DFQATT and SNEGSKA (reference sequence). For the CDR3, the DNA is TGCAGTGCTGTCACCCGCGATCCCCCCTCACCCAGAAATTCACCCCTCCACTTT. Amino acids: CSAVTRDPPSPRNSPLHF.

Points on this clonotype: A much larger clonotype is one base distant, so this may be a read error. The CDR3 bases are TGTGCCAGCAGCCGGGCAAGGGACAGAGACAATGAGCAGTTCTTC. This gives the protein CASSRARDRDNEQFF. J is TRBJ2-1 and V is TRBV7-9, with TRBD1 matching over 7 bases. V shed 5 bases, J shed 5 bases, and the junction held 9 bases outside the gene matches. The CDR3 consists of 15 residues. Germline values: CDR1 SEHNR, CDR2 FQNEAQ (reference sequence).

In regard to this clonotype: Being one base from a much bigger clone, this may be a read error. This sequence joins TRBV12-3 or TRBV12-4 and TRBJ1-2; D gene unclear. V lost 3 bases and J 6 bases, leaving 11 bases between the germline ends. The length of the CDR3 is 13 residues. The CDR3 DNA reads TGTGCCAGCAGTTTCCGGGTTCAGGATGGCTACACCTTC. Amino acids: CASSFRVQDGYTF.

Points on this clonotype: At one end, the junction sequence differs from germline, possibly due to a read error. V gene TRBV7-6 combines with J gene TRBJ2-1; no firm D call. Germline V gene sequence: CDR1 SGHVS, CDR2 FNYEAQ. CDR3 length: 12 amino acids. This chain's CDR3 is CVSSSGYNEQFF. CDR3 DNA: TGTGTCAGCAGCTCCGGATACAATGAGCAGTTCTTC.

The chain combines TRBV5-5 with TRBJ2-2; possibly TRBD1 or TRBD2 for D (7 bases each). Germline V CDR1 and CDR2: SGHKS, YYEKEE (reference sequence). The V gene lost 4 bases and the J gene lost 7 bases, with 20 bases spanning the gap. This CDR3 is 16 amino acids long. CDR3 protein: CASSPPGGAYLGELFF. The CDR3 region has the DNA TGTGCCAGCAGCCCACCAGGGGGGGCATATCTCGGGGAGCTGTTTTTT.

The chain is built from TRBV9 and TRBJ1-3; maybe TRBD1 (6 bases). Trimming stripped 4 bases from V and 0 bases from J, with 17 bases between. The CDR3 is 17 residues long. From germline, CDR1 is SGDLS and CDR2 YYNGEE. The CDR3 spells CASSLESGQSSGNTIYF. The CDR3 nucleotides are TGTGCCAGCAGCCTGGAGTCGGGACAAAGCTCTGGAAACACCATATATTTT.

The chain is built from TRBV10-3 and TRBJ1-2, with TRBD1 as a possible D gene (5 bases). CDR3 size: 13 residues. The V gene lost 3 bases and the J gene lost 7 bases, with 12 bases spanning the gap. Germline CDR1 is ENHRY and CDR2 is SYGVKD. CDR3 bases: TGTGCCATCAGTGAAGCCAGGGATAGTGGCTACACCTTC. The encoded protein is CAISEARDSGYTF.

The V call is TRBV14, the J call TRBJ2-1; tentatively, D is TRBD2 (6 bases). V lost 4 bases, J lost 3 bases, and 13 bases lay in between. Germline V gene sequence: CDR1 SGHDN, CDR2 FVKESK. The CDR3 is 15 residues long. The CDR3 loop reads CASSPGTVIYNEQFF. The CDR3 DNA reads TGTGCCAGCAGCCCCGGGACTGTGATCTACAATGAGCAGTTCTTC.

This clonotype appeared a few times. The chain carries TRBV10-3 and TRBJ2-2; maybe TRBD2 (6 bases). Trimming stripped 4 bases from V and 3 bases from J, with 9 bases between. In germline, CDR1 is ENHRY, CDR2 SYGVKD. The CDR3 loop spans 14 amino acids. The CDR3 nucleotides are TGTGCCATCAGTGGCGGGACTTACACCGGGGAGCTGTTTTTT. Translating it yields CAISGGTYTGELFF.

V usage is TRBV27 and J usage is TRBJ1-2; D unresolved. Germline CDR1 is MNHEY and CDR2 is SMNVEV (reference sequence). V was shortened by 8 bases and J by 5 bases, with 12 bases between the two germline ends. CDR3 length equals 12 residues. The CDR3 loop is CASGSTRYGYTF. CDR3 in DNA: TGTGCCAGCGGTTCTACGCGGTATGGCTACACCTTC.

This clonotype was seen a handful of times. The rearrangement uses TRBV7-9 and TRBJ1-1; a weak D match, TRBD1 (5 bases). V lost 3 bases to trimming and J lost 0 bases, with 20 bases between them. Germline values: CDR1 SEHNR, CDR2 FQNEAQ (reference sequence). The CDR3 extends over 18 amino acids. As DNA, the CDR3 is TGTGCCAGCAGCTTTCCGAGTGGGGGACCCAGGATGAACACTGAAGCTTTCTTT. Translated, it gives CASSFPSGGPRMNTEAFF.

This clonotype came up a few times. V usage is TRBV20-1 and J usage is TRBJ2-2; D unresolved. V was cut by 0 bases and J by 4 bases, with 9 bases left in between. CDR1 is DFQATT, CDR2 SNEGSKA, per germline (reference sequence). The CDR3 is 14 residues long. The CDR3 loop is CSARDWGSTGELFF. Written as DNA, the CDR3 is TGCAGTGCTAGAGATTGGGGAAGCACCGGGGAGCTGTTTTTT.

The chain couples TRBV29-1 to TRBJ2-1; the match to TRBD1 covers 7 bases. The germline V gene has CDR1 SQVTM and CDR2 ANQGSEA. There are 14 residues in the CDR3. V shed 8 bases, J shed 0 bases, and the junction held 7 bases outside the gene matches. Here the CDR3 reads CSSATGNSYNEQFF. CDR3 nucleotide sequence: TGCAGCTCCGCGACAGGGAACTCCTACAATGAGCAGTTCTTC.

This sequence joins TRBV7-2 and TRBJ1-2; D is possibly TRBD1 (6 bases). Per germline, CDR1 SGHTA and CDR2 FQGNSA. Trimming cost V 4 bases and J 2 bases, with 14 bases left between them. This CDR3 spans 15 amino acids. This CDR3 is CASSSDPGTNYGYTF. CDR3 DNA: TGTGCCAGCAGCTCCGACCCTGGGACAAACTATGGCTACACCTTC.

This clonotype was observed a handful of times. The CDR3 sequence: CASSYSIAGGYNEQFF. CDR3 bases: TGTGCCAGCAGTTACTCGATAGCGGGGGGCTACAATGAGCAGTTCTTC. V and J are TRBV6-6 and TRBJ2-1; 10 bases are a match to TRBD2. V was clipped by 0 bases and J by 3 bases; unmatched bases: 2. This CDR3 is built from 16 residues. Germline V gene lookup returns CDR1 MNHNY and CDR2 SVGAGI (reference sequence).

The sample holds a few counts of this clonotype. V and J are TRBV7-9 and TRBJ2-2; D is uncertain. In germline, CDR1 is SEHNR, CDR2 FQNEAQ (reference sequence). This CDR3 is built from 12 residues. Trimming shortened V by 5 bases and J by 7 bases, and 8 bases separated the two germline ends. In DNA, the CDR3 is TGTGCCAGCAGCCGTGGGGTCGGGGAGCTGTTTTTT. It encodes CASSRGVGELFF.

A note on this clonotype: A read error may be the cause here, since a much bigger clone is one base away. The gene calls are TRBV6-5 and TRBJ1-2, with TRBD1 matching over 9 bases. Trimming removed 6 bases from V and 6 bases from J; junction bases left unmatched: 14. This CDR3 is built from 16 residues. CDR1 MNHEY and CDR2 SVGAGI come from the germline V gene. Here the CDR3 reads CASRFSPGTGSHGYTF. For the CDR3, the DNA is TGTGCCAGCAGGTTCAGTCCCGGGACAGGGAGCCATGGCTACACCTTC.

This chain uses TRBV2 with TRBJ2-2; tentatively, D is TRBD1 or TRBD2 (5 bases each). V was shortened by 1 base and J by 7 bases, with 16 bases between the two germline ends. CDR3 length: 16 residues. Germline V gives CDR1 SNHLY, CDR2 FYNNEI. CDR3 protein: CASSEDEGSNGGELFF. DNA of the CDR3: TGTGCCAGCAGTGAAGATGAGGGGTCTAATGGCGGGGAGCTGTTTTTT.

The genes are TRBV14 and TRBJ1-1; weak D call: TRBD1 (5 bases). Trimming removed 0 bases at V and 1 base at J, with 18 bases between. The germline V gene encodes CDR1 SGHDN and CDR2 FVKESK. The CDR3 spans 18 residues. CDR3 in DNA: TGTGCCAGCAGCCAAGATCATTCGGAATCGACAGCGAACACTGAAGCTTTCTTT. Translated, it gives CASSQDHSESTANTEAFF. The full variable domain, completed using reference TRBV14 and TRBJ1-1, is EAGVTQFPSHSVIEKGQTVTLRCDPISGHDNLYWYRRVMGKEIKFLLHFVKESKQDESGMPNNRFLAERTGGTYSTLKVQPAELEDSGVYFCASSQDHSESTANTEAFFGQGTRLTVV.

The sample holds many counts of this clonotype. CDR3 coding DNA: TGTGCCAGCAGCCCATGGGACAGGCGCACAGATACGCAGTATTTT. This gives the protein CASSPWDRRTDTQYF. V and J are TRBV11-2 and TRBJ2-3; TRBD1 aligns across 8 bases. This CDR3 is built from 15 residues. V lost 5 bases to trimming and J lost 1 base; unmatched junction nucleotides: 5. CDR1 is SGHAT, CDR2 FQNNGV, per germline.